These 23 T cell receptor beta chains share one sample of origin, sequenced in a study of cytomegalovirus exposure and HLA in healthy donors. The PCR ran on 60 Vbeta and 13 Jbeta primers. Method: immunoSEQ multiplex PCR; TCRdb's copy keeps in-frame clones and lacks some. The table lists 140,000 or so clones, under 90% of them singletons. Sequenced input: PBMCs. Every receptor here comes from a boy younger than 10 in good health and CMV-seronegative.

V is TRBV28 and J is TRBJ2-7, with 7 positions matching TRBD2. The CDR3 is 14 amino acids. The V segment lost 3 bases and the J segment 6 bases; nucleotides outside the gene matches: 8. Germline CDR1 reads MDHEN; CDR2 reads SYDVKM. This chain's CDR3 is CASSFRGEGREQYF. In DNA, the CDR3 is TGTGCCAGCAGTTTCCGGGGGGAAGGTCGCGAGCAGTACTTC.

This clone appeared once. V usage is TRBV28 and J usage is TRBJ2-5; D unclear. Germline values: CDR1 MDHEN, CDR2 SYDVKM. This CDR3 is 13 amino acids long. The V gene lost 6 bases and the J gene lost 7 bases, with 15 bases spanning the gap. CDR3 loop: CASRAKPTGTQYF. CDR3 sequence (DNA): TGTGCCAGCAGGGCGAAACCAACGGGGACCCAGTACTTC.

The gene calls are TRBV6-1 and TRBJ2-7; D is unclear. From germline, CDR1 is MNHNS and CDR2 SASEGT. This CDR3 is 16 amino acids long. V was pared by 0 bases and J by 3 bases, with 15 bases between. CDR3 region: CASSEALRPSGYEQYF. The CDR3 nucleotides are TGTGCCAGCAGTGAAGCGCTTCGGCCTTCGGGCTACGAGCAGTACTTC.

A few counts support this clone. V gene TRBV9 combines with J gene TRBJ1-3; D ambiguous. There are 13 residues in the CDR3. Germline CDR1 reads SGDLS; CDR2 reads YYNGEE. Between the trimmed V and J ends, which lost 4 bases and 0 bases, there was a span of 5 bases. DNA of the CDR3: TGTGCCAGCAGCTCACACTCTGGAAACACCATATATTTT. Encoded protein: CASSSHSGNTIYF.

The chain joins TRBV6-5 to TRBJ1-1, with D maybe TRBD1 (6 bases). The CDR3 runs to 16 residues. Per the germline V gene, CDR1 is MNHEY and CDR2 is SVGAGI. The V end lost 2 bases, the J end lost 1 base, and 14 bases lay between the germline ends. The CDR3 sequence is CASSYENEQGNTEAFF. CDR3 sequence (DNA): TGTGCCAGCAGTTACGAGAACGAACAGGGGAACACTGAAGCTTTCTTT.

DNA for the CDR3: TGTGCCAGCAGCTTAGGGGTAAGAAAGAGGAGCTATGGCTACACCTTC. It specifies CASSLGVRKRSYGYTF. The V call is TRBV7-2, the J call TRBJ1-2; D uncertain. V gave up 1 base and J gave up 4 bases, with 16 bases separating them. Germline values: CDR1 SGHTA, CDR2 FQGNSA. This CDR3 is 16 amino acids long.

This chain joins TRBV30 and TRBJ1-5; D is unclear. The CDR3 has 13 residues. The V gene's germline CDR1 is GTSNPN and CDR2 SVGIG (reference sequence). V lost 4 bases and J 5 bases, leaving 12 bases between the germline ends. In DNA form, the CDR3 reads TGTGCCTGGACAAACATGGCCGATCAGCCCCAGCATTTT. It is translated as CAWTNMADQPQHF.

This sequence joins TRBV7-3 and TRBJ2-3; 9 positions agree with TRBD2. V lost 2 bases to trimming and J lost 4 bases; unmatched junction nucleotides: 7. CDR1 is SGHTA, CDR2 FQGTGA, per germline. The CDR3 length is 16 residues. CDR3 loop: CASSLSSGKLADTQYF. In DNA form, the CDR3 reads TGTGCCAGCAGCTTATCTAGCGGGAAATTGGCAGATACGCAGTATTTT.

CDR3 in DNA: TGTGCCAGCAGCACAGGGTCTTCACCCCTCCACTTT. Protein: CASSTGSSPLHF. The chain uses TRBV7-2 and TRBJ1-6, with D maybe TRBD1 (6 bases). Germline V gene lookup returns CDR1 SGHTA and CDR2 FQGNSA. Trimming cost V 5 bases and J 9 bases, with 8 bases left between them. The CDR3 totals 12 residues.

In its sample, this clone was seen once. This chain uses TRBV27 with TRBJ1-5; maybe TRBD1 (6 bases). The CDR3 contains 13 residues. V lost 4 bases to trimming and J lost 7 bases, with 11 bases between them. Germline V gene data show CDR1 as MNHEY and CDR2 as SMNVEV (reference sequence). CDR3: CASSWGPRQPQHF. The CDR3 DNA reads TGTGCCAGCAGTTGGGGGCCCCGGCAGCCCCAGCATTTT.

The chain carries TRBV6-5 and TRBJ1-1; D not resolved. The germline V and J ends were trimmed by 0 bases and 11 bases, with 13 bases remaining between them. The germline CDR1 and CDR2 sequences are MNHEY and SVGAGI. The CDR3 is 13 amino acids. Here the CDR3 reads CASSYSGRLRAFF. DNA for the CDR3: TGTGCCAGCAGTTACTCAGGCAGGCTTCGTGCTTTCTTT.

This clone was seen repeatedly, ten times or more. The CDR3 here is CASSQDAPGQGYQPQHF. CDR3 sequence (DNA): TGCGCCAGCAGCCAAGACGCACCGGGACAGGGGTATCAGCCCCAGCATTTT. The chain has TRBV4-3 and TRBJ1-5; TRBD1 matches at 10 bases. The CDR3 has 17 residues. Germline V gene data show CDR1 as LGHNA and CDR2 as YSLEER. V lost 0 bases to trimming and J lost 5 bases; unmatched junction nucleotides: 7.

This sequence joins TRBV12-5 and TRBJ1-4; 10 positions agree with TRBD1. The V segment lost 3 bases and the J segment 7 bases; nucleotides outside the gene matches: 5. CDR3 length: 15 residues. Germline CDR1 is LGHNT and CDR2 is FRNRAP. In DNA form, the CDR3 reads TGTGCTAGTGGTTTTGGGGACAGGGGTGGTGAAAAACTGTTTTTT. Translating it yields CASGFGDRGGEKLFF.

This chain uses TRBV29-1 with TRBJ2-5; D not certain. Trimming took off 1 base at V and 0 bases at J, with 6 bases between the two ends. CDR3 length: 13 amino acids. Per germline, CDR1 SQVTM and CDR2 ANQGSEA. The CDR3 nucleotides read TGCAGCGTTGAAGTCAGGAACCAAGAGACCCAGTACTTC. Amino acid sequence: CSVEVRNQETQYF.

In its sample, this clone was seen a few times. CDR3 amino acids: CASSSPPLNGYTF. CDR3 coding DNA: TGTGCCAGCAGCTCCCCCCCCCTAAATGGCTACACCTTC. The chain combines TRBV7-2 with TRBJ1-2; D is uncertain. Germline values: CDR1 SGHTA, CDR2 FQGNSA. V was clipped by 4 bases and J by 6 bases, with 12 bases between them. The CDR3 extends over 13 amino acids.

This clone was found a few times. Its ends do not fully match the called genes, so a read error is possible. The J gene is TRBJ2-7, the V gene TRBV7-3; possible D gene TRBD2, 5 bases. Per the germline V gene, CDR1 is SGHTA and CDR2 is FQGTGA. The CDR3 is made up of 16 amino acids. The CDR3 region has the DNA TGCGCCAGCAGCCAAGAGGGCGGAACCGCGACCTACGAGCAGTACTTC. Its protein product is CASSQEGGTATYEQYF.

The chain is built from TRBV10-3 and TRBJ2-7; the match to TRBD2 covers 10 bases. After removal of 10 bases from V and 0 bases from J, the junction contained 3 bases not matched to a gene. The length of the CDR3 is 13 residues. Germline V gives CDR1 ENHRY, CDR2 SYGVKD. The CDR3 bases are TGTGCCACGTCTAGCGGGGGCTCCTACGAGCAGTACTTC. It codes for CATSSGGSYEQYF.

By sample share, this clone is medium-sized (0.01 to 0.1%). This CDR3 is also generated by other DNA sequences in the sample. This chain connects TRBV6-4 to TRBJ2-1; 11 bases map to TRBD2. Germline V lookup: CDR1 MRHNA, CDR2 SNTAGT. With V trimmed by 0 bases and J by 6 bases, 1 base remained unmatched. The length of the CDR3 is 15 residues. The CDR3 region has the DNA TGTGCCAGCAGTGACTCTAGCGGGGGGGCCAATGAGCAGTTCTTC. Amino acids: CASSDSSGGANEQFF.

The chain employs TRBV7-3 and TRBJ2-7; 9 bases map to TRBD1. Germline loops: CDR1 SGHTA, CDR2 FQGTGA. The CDR3 has 13 residues. V shed 2 bases, J shed 9 bases, and the junction held 5 bases outside the gene matches. CDR3 nucleotides: TGTGCCAGCAGCTTAGCGGGGACAGGGTGGCAGTACTTC. It translates to CASSLAGTGWQYF.

About this clone: One end of the junction is discordant with germline, which a read error may explain. This chain joins TRBV5-1 and TRBJ2-2, with D possibly TRBD2 on 5 matching bases. The germline V gene encodes CDR1 SGHRS and CDR2 YFSETQ. The CDR3 sequence is 13 residues long. CDR3 in amino acids: CASSLDPTGELFF. CDR3 sequence (DNA): TGCGCCAGCAGCTTGGACCCAACCGGGGAACTGTTTTTT.

The rearrangement joins TRBV2 to TRBJ2-7; 8 positions match TRBD1. The CDR3 totals 15 residues. Germline lookup yields CDR1 SNHLY and CDR2 FYNNEI. V lost 6 bases, J lost 2 bases, and 9 bases stayed unmatched. The CDR3 region has the DNA TGTGCCAGCAGGGGGGGACAGGTAAGGACCTACGAGCAGTACTTC. It codes for CASRGGQVRTYEQYF.

The genes are TRBV19 and TRBJ2-3, with D maybe TRBD2 (5 bases). This CDR3 comprises 14 residues. The V gene lost 0 bases and the J gene lost 3 bases, with 7 bases spanning the gap. CDR1 is LNHDA and CDR2 is SQIVND in the germline V gene (reference sequence). CDR3: CASSIDPGTDTQYF. The CDR3 DNA reads as TGTGCCAGTAGTATAGATCCGGGGACAGATACGCAGTATTTT. The variable domain in full, completed from reference TRBV19 and TRBJ2-3, reads DGGITQSPKYLFRKEGQNVTLSCEQNLNHDAMYWYRQDPGQGLRLIYYSQIVNDFQKGDIAEGYSVSREKKESFPLTVTSAQKNPTAFYLCASSIDPGTDTQYFGPGTRLTVL.

This chain links TRBV27 with TRBJ1-5; D call uncertain. Trimming took off 1 base at V and 3 bases at J, with 7 bases between the two ends. The length of the CDR3 is 14 residues. Germline V gene lookup returns CDR1 MNHEY and CDR2 SMNVEV (reference sequence). The DNA of the CDR3 is TGTGCCAGCAGTTTATACGGTCTCAATCAGCCCCAGCATTTT. It codes for CASSLYGLNQPQHF.